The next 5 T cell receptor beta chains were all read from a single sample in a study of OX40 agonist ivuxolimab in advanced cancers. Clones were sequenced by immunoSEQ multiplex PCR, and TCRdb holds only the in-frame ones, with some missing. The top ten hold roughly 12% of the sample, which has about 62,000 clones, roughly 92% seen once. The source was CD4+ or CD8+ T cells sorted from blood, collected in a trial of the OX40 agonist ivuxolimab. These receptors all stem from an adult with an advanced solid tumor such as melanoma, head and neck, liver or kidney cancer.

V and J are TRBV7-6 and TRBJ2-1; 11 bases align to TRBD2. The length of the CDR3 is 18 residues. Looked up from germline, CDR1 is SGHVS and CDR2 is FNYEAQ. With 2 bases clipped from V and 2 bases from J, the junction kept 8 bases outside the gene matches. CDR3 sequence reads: CASSLPEGLAGTYNEQFF. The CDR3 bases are TGTGCCAGCAGCTTACCAGAAGGACTAGCGGGTACCTACAATGAGCAGTTCTTC.

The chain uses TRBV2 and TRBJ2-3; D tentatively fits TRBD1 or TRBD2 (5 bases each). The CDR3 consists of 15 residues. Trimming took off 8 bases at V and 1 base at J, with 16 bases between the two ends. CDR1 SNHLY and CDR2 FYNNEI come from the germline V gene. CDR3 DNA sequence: TGTGCCAGCTTGGGTAGGGGACCACGCACAGATACGCAGTATTTT. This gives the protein CASLGRGPRTDTQYF. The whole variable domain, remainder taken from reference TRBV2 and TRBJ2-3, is EPEVTQTPSHQVTQMGQEVILRCVPISNHLYFYWYRQILGQKVEFLVSFYNNEISEKSEIFDDQFSVERPDGSNFTLKIRSTKLEDSAMYFCASLGRGPRTDTQYFGPGTRLTVL.

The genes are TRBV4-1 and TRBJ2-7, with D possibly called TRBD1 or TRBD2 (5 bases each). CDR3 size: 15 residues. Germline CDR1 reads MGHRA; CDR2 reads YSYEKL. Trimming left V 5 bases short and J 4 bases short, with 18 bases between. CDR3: CASSEVAGTRYEQYF. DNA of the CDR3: TGCGCCAGCAGCGAAGTCGCAGGGACGAGATACGAGCAGTACTTC.

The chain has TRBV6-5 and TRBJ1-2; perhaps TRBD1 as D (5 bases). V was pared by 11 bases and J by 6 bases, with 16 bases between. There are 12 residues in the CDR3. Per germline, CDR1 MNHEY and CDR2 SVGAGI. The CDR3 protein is CASEGQGNGYTF. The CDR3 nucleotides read TGTGCCTCTGAGGGGCAGGGAAATGGCTACACCTTC.

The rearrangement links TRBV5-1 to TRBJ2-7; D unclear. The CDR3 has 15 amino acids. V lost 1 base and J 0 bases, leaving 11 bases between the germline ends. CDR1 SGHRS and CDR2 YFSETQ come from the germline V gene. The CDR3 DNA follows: TGCGCCAGCAGCTTGTTTTCCGATAGCTCCTACGAGCAGTACTTC. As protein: CASSLFSDSSYEQYF.